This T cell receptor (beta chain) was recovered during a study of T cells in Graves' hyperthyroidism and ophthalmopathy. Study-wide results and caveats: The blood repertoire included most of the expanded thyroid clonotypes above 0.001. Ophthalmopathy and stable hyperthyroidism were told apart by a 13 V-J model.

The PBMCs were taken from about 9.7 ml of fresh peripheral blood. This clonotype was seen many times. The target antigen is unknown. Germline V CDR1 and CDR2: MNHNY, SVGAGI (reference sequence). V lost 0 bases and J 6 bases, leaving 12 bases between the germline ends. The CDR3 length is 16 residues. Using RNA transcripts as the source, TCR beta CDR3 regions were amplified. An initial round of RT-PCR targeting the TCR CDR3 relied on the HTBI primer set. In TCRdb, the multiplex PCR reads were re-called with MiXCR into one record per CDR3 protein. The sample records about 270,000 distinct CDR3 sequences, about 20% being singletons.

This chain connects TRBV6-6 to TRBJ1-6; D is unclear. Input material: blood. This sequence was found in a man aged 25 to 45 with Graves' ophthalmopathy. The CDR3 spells CASSYSLRVTNSPLHF. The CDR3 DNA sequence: TGTGCCAGCAGTTACTCCTTGCGGGTAACTAATTCACCCCTCCACTTT.